This passage covers 9 T cell receptor beta chains from one sample sequenced in a study of early T cells in non-severe SARS-CoV-2 infection. TCRdb fed the 5' RACE reads into MiXCR, producing one record per CDR3 protein. The profile shows 87,000 or so distinct CDR3 sequences, around 15% of them singletons. Sequenced input: whole blood. These receptors all stem from an adult who was a healthcare worker with PCR-confirmed SARS-CoV-2 infection or an uninfected control (not recorded which).

In this sample, this clonotype turned up a few times. The CDR3 nucleotides are TGTGCCAGCTCACCGAAAGAAGGGGCATATGGCTACACCTTC. Its protein product is CASSPKEGAYGYTF. V and J are TRBV18 and TRBJ1-2; TRBD1 is a possible D gene (5 bases). Germline CDR1 reads KGHSH; CDR2 reads LQKENI. The CDR3 consists of 14 residues. Trimming pared 3 bases from V and 5 bases from J, leaving 13 bases between.

This clonotype was found a few times. The CDR3 DNA follows: TGTGCCATCAGTGACCCGGGCCCCTACGAGCAGTACTTC. It codes for CAISDPGPYEQYF. The chain is built from TRBV10-3 and TRBJ2-7; the D is unclear. Trimming removed 3 bases from V and 2 bases from J, with 8 bases in between. The V gene's germline CDR1 is ENHRY and CDR2 SYGVKD. This CDR3 comprises 13 residues.

This clonotype came up a few times. CDR3 loop: CASSLPTDSYEQYF. CDR3 DNA: TGTGCCAGCAGCCTACCGACAGACTCCTACGAGCAGTACTTC. This chain uses TRBV3-2 with TRBJ2-7; the table's D call of TRBD1 was not tested on the DNA. TRBV3-2 is given as a pseudogene. This CDR3 is built from 14 residues.

This clonotype came up many times. The CDR3 reads CASSEDGGGRQPQHF. CDR3 DNA sequence: TGTGCCAGCAGTGAAGATGGGGGGGGAAGACAGCCCCAGCATTTT. This sequence joins TRBV6-1 and TRBJ1-5, with D maybe TRBD1 (5 bases). The ends were cut back, 1 base at V and 7 bases at J, with 14 bases in the middle. Germline CDR1 and CDR2: MNHNS and SASEGT. The CDR3 length is 15 residues.

The V and J genes are TRBV9 and TRBJ2-5; 7 nucleotides line up with TRBD1. CDR1 SGDLS and CDR2 YYNGEE come from the germline V gene. The V segment lost 3 bases and the J segment 5 bases; nucleotides outside the gene matches: 13. CDR3 size: 16 residues. The CDR3 here is CASSAAPQGSRETQYF. DNA of the CDR3: TGTGCCAGCAGCGCCGCCCCACAGGGGAGTCGGGAGACCCAGTACTTC.

This chain joins TRBV6-1 and TRBJ1-5; TRBD1 matches at 7 bases. Germline assignment: CDR1 MNHNS and CDR2 SASEGT. The CDR3 runs 14 residues. J lost 5 bases, V lost 4 bases, and 5 bases had no gene match. CDR3 sequence (DNA): TGTGCCAGCAGTGTACAGGGGATCGATCAGCCCCAGCATTTT. Encoded protein: CASSVQGIDQPQHF.

This clonotype was seen repeatedly, ten times or more. The chain recombines TRBV6-6 with TRBJ2-5; 12 positions agree with TRBD2. CDR3 length equals 14 residues. The junction had 3 bases not matched to a gene; V was cut back by 6 bases and J by 4 bases. Germline-derived CDR1 and CDR2 are MNHNY and SVGAGI (reference sequence). The CDR3 loop reads CASSQLAGGETQYF. CDR3 bases: TGTGCCAGCAGCCAACTAGCGGGGGGAGAGACCCAGTACTTC.

This clonotype was observed a handful of times. This chain connects TRBV11-2 to TRBJ1-5; D remains unclear. The CDR3 runs to 15 residues. From germline, CDR1 is SGHAT and CDR2 FQNNGV. The V and J ends lost 5 bases and 3 bases respectively, with 14 bases between them. CDR3 sequence: CASSPFGDNNQPQHF. The DNA of the CDR3 is TGTGCCAGCAGCCCCTTCGGGGATAACAATCAGCCCCAGCATTTT.

The V gene is TRBV2, the J gene TRBJ1-1; D uncertain. CDR3 length: 13 amino acids. The V end was cut by 1 base, the J end by 3 bases, with 6 bases between. Germline values: CDR1 SNHLY, CDR2 FYNNEI. The CDR3 DNA is TGTGCCAGCAGTGAAGGGGTACACACTGAAGCTTTCTTT. Translation gives CASSEGVHTEAFF.